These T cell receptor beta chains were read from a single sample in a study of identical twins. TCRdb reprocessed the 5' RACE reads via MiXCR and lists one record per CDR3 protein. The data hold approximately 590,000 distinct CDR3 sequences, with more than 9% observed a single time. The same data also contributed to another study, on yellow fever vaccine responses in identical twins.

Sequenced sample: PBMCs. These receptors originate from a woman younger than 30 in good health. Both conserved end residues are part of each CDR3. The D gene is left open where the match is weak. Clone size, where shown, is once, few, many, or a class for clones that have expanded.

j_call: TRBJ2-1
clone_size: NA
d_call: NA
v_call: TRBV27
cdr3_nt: TGTGCCAGCAGTCCATCCGGGAACAATGAGCAGTTCTTC
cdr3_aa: CASSPSGNNEQFF

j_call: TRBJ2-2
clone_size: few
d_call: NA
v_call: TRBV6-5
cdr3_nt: TGTGCCAGCAGTTTGGAAACCCCTTTGGGAGGGAACACCGGGGAGCTGTTTTTT
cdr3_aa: CASSLETPLGGNTGELFF

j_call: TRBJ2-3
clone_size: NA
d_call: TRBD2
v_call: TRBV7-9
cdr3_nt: TGTGCCAGCAGCCCCCCGGGACTAGCGGCCACAGATACGCAGTATTTT
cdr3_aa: CASSPPGLAATDTQYF

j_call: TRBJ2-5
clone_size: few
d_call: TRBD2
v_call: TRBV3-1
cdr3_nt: TGTGCCAGCAGCCACGGGGGAGGGGCGACCCAGTACTTC
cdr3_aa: CASSHGGGATQYF

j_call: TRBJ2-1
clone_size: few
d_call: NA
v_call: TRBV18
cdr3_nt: TGTGCCAGCTCACCACCGGGCAGGGGTGCCTACAATGAGCAGTTCTTC
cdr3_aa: CASSPPGRGAYNEQFF

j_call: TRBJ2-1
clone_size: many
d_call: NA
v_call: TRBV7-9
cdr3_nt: TGTGCCAGCAGCTTATATGGGGTGCAGTTCTTC
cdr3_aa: CASSLYGVQFF

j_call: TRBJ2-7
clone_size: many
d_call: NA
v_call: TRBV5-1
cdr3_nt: TGCGCCAGCAGCCTCCTCGACAAGCAGGGCGAGCAGTACTTC
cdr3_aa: CASSLLDKQGEQYF

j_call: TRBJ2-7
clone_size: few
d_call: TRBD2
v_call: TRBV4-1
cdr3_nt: TGCGCCAGCAGCCAAGTGGGACTAGACTACGAGCAGTACTTC
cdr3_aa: CASSQVGLDYEQYF

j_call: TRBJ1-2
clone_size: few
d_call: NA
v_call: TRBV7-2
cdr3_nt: TGTGCCAGCAGCTCCCCGGGACCGAACTATGGCTACACCTTC
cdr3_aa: CASSSPGPNYGYTF

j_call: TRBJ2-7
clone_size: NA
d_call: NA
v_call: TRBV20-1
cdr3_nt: TGCAGTGCTAGAGATGACAGCCACGAGCAGTACTTC
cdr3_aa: CSARDDSHEQYF

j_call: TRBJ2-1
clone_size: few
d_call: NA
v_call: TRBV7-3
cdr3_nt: TGTGCCAGCAGCTCAGTGGGGGGGCTTTCCTACAATGAGCAGTTCTTC
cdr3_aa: CASSSVGGLSYNEQFF

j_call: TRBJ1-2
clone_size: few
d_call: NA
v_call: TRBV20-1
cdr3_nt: TGCAGTGCTAAGGGACCGCCCTATGGCTACACCTTC
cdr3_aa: CSAKGPPYGYTF

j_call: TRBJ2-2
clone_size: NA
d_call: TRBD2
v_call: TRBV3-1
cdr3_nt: TGTGCCAGCAGCCCATTAGCGGGAGACACCGGGGAGCTGTTTTTT
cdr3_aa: CASSPLAGDTGELFF

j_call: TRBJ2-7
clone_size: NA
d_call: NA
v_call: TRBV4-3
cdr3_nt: TGCGCCAGCAGCCAAGAGCCGAACTACGAGCAGTACTTC
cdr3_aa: CASSQEPNYEQYF